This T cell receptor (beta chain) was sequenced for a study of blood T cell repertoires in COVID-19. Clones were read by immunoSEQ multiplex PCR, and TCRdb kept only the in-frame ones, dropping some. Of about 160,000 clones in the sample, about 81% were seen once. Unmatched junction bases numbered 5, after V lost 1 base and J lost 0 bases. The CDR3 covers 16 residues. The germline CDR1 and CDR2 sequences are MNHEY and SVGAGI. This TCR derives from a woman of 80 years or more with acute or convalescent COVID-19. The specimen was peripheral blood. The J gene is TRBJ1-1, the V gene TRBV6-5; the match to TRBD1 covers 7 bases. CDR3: CASSYWDSYMNTEAFF. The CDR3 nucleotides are TGTGCCAGCAGTTACTGGGACAGTTACATGAACACTGAAGCTTTCTTT.